The 17 T cell receptor beta chains in this list originate from one sample, sequenced in a study of blood T cell repertoires in COVID-19 (dated by TCRdb to about 2020). Libraries were constructed by the immunoSEQ multiplex PCR assay. Not all clones reach the TCRdb copy of this immuneACCESS table, which keeps in-frame sequences only. Checked studies attribute under half of the gap to unresolved V genes and leave the rest unexplained. This sample has approximately 280,000 clones in its table, and around 89% of those were observed once. Of the sample, approximately 4.2% falls within the top ten clones. The sequenced sample was peripheral blood. The receptors derive from a man aged 40-49 years with acute or convalescent COVID-19.

This sequence joins TRBV5-5 and TRBJ2-6; 8 bases map to TRBD1. The V and J ends lost 0 bases and 0 bases, in that order; junction bases with no gene match: 5. The CDR3 length is 18 residues. CDR1 SGHKS and CDR2 YYEKEE come from the germline V gene (reference sequence). CDR3 protein: CASSLAGQVFSGANVLTF. For the CDR3, the DNA is TGTGCCAGCAGCTTGGCGGGACAGGTTTTCTCTGGGGCCAACGTCCTGACTTTC.

The rearrangement links TRBV2 to TRBJ1-1; 8 positions match TRBD1. This CDR3 is built from 13 residues. Germline V gene lookup returns CDR1 SNHLY and CDR2 FYNNEI. V was clipped by 7 bases and J by 5 bases; unmatched bases: 6. CDR3 bases: TGTGCCAGCACCGCAGGGGGCTATACTGAAGCTTTCTTT. Amino acid sequence: CASTAGGYTEAFF.

The chain combines TRBV10-2 with TRBJ2-1, with D possibly TRBD2 on 7 matching bases. Germline V lookup: CDR1 WSHSY, CDR2 SAAADI. The CDR3 has 15 residues. V lost 3 bases, J lost 4 bases, and 13 bases lay in between. CDR3 DNA: TGCGCCAGCAGTGATGAGGGGGGGGGATACAATGAGCAGTTCTTC. Its protein product is CASSDEGGGYNEQFF.

The rearrangement links TRBV30 to TRBJ2-7; D is perhaps TRBD2 (6 bases). Germline CDR1 and CDR2: GTSNPN and SVGIG (reference sequence). V lost 2 bases to trimming and J lost 2 bases, with 7 bases between them. The CDR3 is 12 amino acids. Written as DNA, the CDR3 is TGTGCCTGGAGTACTAGCCCCTACGAGCAGTACTTC. Encoded protein: CAWSTSPYEQYF.

V is TRBV7-8 and J is TRBJ1-1; TRBD1 might be the D (5 bases). Germline loops: CDR1 SGHVS, CDR2 FQNEAQ. Trimming left V 1 base short and J 6 bases short, with 15 bases between. CDR3 length: 15 amino acids. CDR3: CASSLVQGGWSEAFF. The CDR3 region has the DNA TGTGCCAGCAGCTTAGTGCAGGGAGGTTGGTCTGAAGCTTTCTTT.

The genes are TRBV5-4 and TRBJ1-6; 7 positions agree with TRBD1. The CDR3 is 17 residues long. Germline V gives CDR1 SGHNT, CDR2 YYREEE (reference sequence). The V and J ends lost 0 bases and 7 bases, in that order; junction bases with no gene match: 10. CDR3 residues: CASSLDGSAGGNSPLHF. Written as DNA, the CDR3 is TGTGCCAGCAGCTTGGATGGATCGGCAGGGGGGAATTCACCCCTCCACTTT. Filled out from reference TRBV5-4 and TRBJ1-6, the complete variable domain reads ETGVTQSPTHLIKTRGQQVTLRCSSQSGHNTVSWYQQALGQGPQFIFQYYREEENGRGNFPPRFSGLQFPNYSSELNVNALELDDSALYLCASSLDGSAGGNSPLHFGNGTRLTVT.

The chain has TRBV5-6 and TRBJ2-1; TRBD1 matches 9 bases. The CDR3 length is 15 residues. Germline V gene data show CDR1 as SGHDT and CDR2 as YYEEEE. The V and J ends lost 2 bases and 5 bases, in that order; junction bases with no gene match: 5. DNA for the CDR3: TGTGCCAGCAGCTTCGGGACAGGGACCCACAATGAGCAGTTCTTC. Protein sequence: CASSFGTGTHNEQFF.

This chain links TRBV3-1 (or the pseudogene TRBV3-2) with TRBJ1-1; maybe TRBD1 (5 bases). The CDR3 has 13 residues. Germline CDR1 reads LGHDT; CDR2 reads YNNKEL (reference sequence). With 8 bases removed from V and 1 base from J, the gap between germline ends came to 11 bases. The CDR3 bases are TGTGCCAGCTTGGGACTGCAGAACACTGAAGCTTTCTTT. Translating it yields CASLGLQNTEAFF.

This clone was detected only a few times. The chain carries TRBV6-6 and TRBJ1-2, with 7 nucleotides matching TRBD1. The CDR3 sequence is 12 residues long. V gave up 7 bases and J gave up 8 bases; unmatched junction bases: 7. Germline V lookup: CDR1 MNHNY, CDR2 SVGAGI (reference sequence). The CDR3 bases are TGTGCCAGCACCCTGACAGGGAGAGGCTACACCTTC. Residues: CASTLTGRGYTF.

The chain carries TRBV11-3 and TRBJ2-1, with 7 bases fitting TRBD2. The germline CDR1 and CDR2 sequences are SGHNT and YENEEA. This CDR3 region has 14 residues. V gave up 3 bases and J gave up 4 bases; unmatched junction bases: 3. CDR3: CASSLAGDYNEQFF. As DNA, the CDR3 is TGTGCCAGCAGCTTGGCGGGGGATTACAATGAGCAGTTCTTC.

The gene calls are TRBV9 and TRBJ1-3; 8 nucleotides line up with TRBD1. Trimming removed 5 bases from V and 3 bases from J; junction bases left unmatched: 4. Germline CDR1 reads SGDLS; CDR2 reads YYNGEE. This CDR3 contains 14 residues. This chain's CDR3 is CASSPGGFGNTIYF. The CDR3 nucleotides are TGTGCCAGCAGTCCAGGGGGCTTTGGAAACACCATATATTTT.

The chain couples TRBV5-6 to TRBJ1-2; TRBD1 matches at 11 bases. V shed 4 bases, J shed 4 bases, and the junction held 6 bases outside the gene matches. Germline V lookup: CDR1 SGHDT, CDR2 YYEEEE. The CDR3 is 15 amino acids. Written as DNA, the CDR3 is TGTGCCAGCAGCACGGGACAGGGGGAGGGCTATGGCTACACCTTC. Protein: CASSTGQGEGYGYTF.

The chain has TRBV21-1 and TRBJ2-1; TRBD1, as called in the table, went unchecked against the DNA. TRBV21-1 represents a pseudogene. The CDR3 spans 16 residues. The CDR3 nucleotides read TGTGCCAGCAGCAAAGCACTGCCAGGGACCTACAATGAGCAGTTCTTC. It codes for CASSKALPGTYNEQFF.

J is TRBJ1-1 and V is TRBV5-5; 8 nucleotides agree with TRBD1. Germline-derived CDR1 and CDR2 are SGHKS and YYEKEE (reference sequence). The V gene end was trimmed by 0 bases and the J gene end by 4 bases; junction bases not matched to a gene: 8. The CDR3 contains 16 residues. Here the CDR3 DNA reads TGTGCCAGCAGCTTGGTCCCTTACAGGGGGGGCACTGAAGCTTTCTTT. Translation gives CASSLVPYRGGTEAFF.

This rearrangement joins TRBV5-1 to TRBJ2-7, with D possibly TRBD2 on 6 matching bases. The CDR3 extends over 14 amino acids. Trimming left V 4 bases short and J 5 bases short, with 16 bases between. Germline loops: CDR1 SGHRS, CDR2 YFSETQ. This CDR3 reads CASSPLGSGDEQYF. CDR3 coding DNA: TGCGCCAGCAGCCCCCTAGGTAGCGGCGACGAGCAGTACTTC.

This chain connects TRBV2 to TRBJ1-1, with D maybe TRBD1 (5 bases). V was pared by 6 bases and J by 0 bases, with 11 bases between. The CDR3 extends over 14 amino acids. Germline CDR1 is SNHLY and CDR2 is FYNNEI. CDR3 DNA sequence: TGTGCCAGCAGCAGGGAGGGCTTGAACACTGAAGCTTTCTTT. This encodes CASSREGLNTEAFF. The full variable domain, completed using reference TRBV2 and TRBJ1-1, is EPEVTQTPSHQVTQMGQEVILRCVPISNHLYFYWYRQILGQKVEFLVSFYNNEISEKSEIFDDQFSVERPDGSNFTLKIRSTKLEDSAMYFCASSREGLNTEAFFGQGTRLTVV.

By its share, this clone is medium-sized. The rearrangement links TRBV5-6 to TRBJ2-1, with TRBD1 matching over 9 bases. V lost 0 bases and J lost 2; bases outside the gene matches: 0. The CDR3 has 15 amino acids. Germline values: CDR1 SGHDT, CDR2 YYEEEE. The CDR3: CASSLGDRAYNEQFF. CDR3 coding DNA: TGTGCCAGCAGCTTGGGGGACAGGGCCTACAATGAGCAGTTCTTC.